This T cell receptor (beta chain) was retrieved from a study of T cell repertoires in cytomegalovirus infection. MiXCR, applied by TCRdb to the reads, yields one record per CDR3 protein. The sample shows roughly 130,000 distinct CDR3 sequences, roughly 9% of them seen only once. The germline V gene encodes CDR1 LNHDA and CDR2 SQIVND (reference sequence). CDR3 length: 14 amino acids. V dropped 1 base and J dropped 6 bases, with 10 bases sitting between them. Study observations and caveats: HLA-C-restricted TCR beta clonotypes specific for CMV led the ex vivo response.

This clonotype was picked up a small number of times. Its antigen is as yet unknown. This sequence joins TRBV19 and TRBJ2-1; D ambiguous. Sequenced material: PBMCs. This receptor was taken from a human donor in good health (CMV status not recorded). Some clones in this sample may be carry-over from other donors' samples. The CDR3 nucleotides read TGTGCCAGTAGTATAGTCGGCGCCGGCAATGAGCAGTTCTTC. Encoded protein: CASSIVGAGNEQFF.